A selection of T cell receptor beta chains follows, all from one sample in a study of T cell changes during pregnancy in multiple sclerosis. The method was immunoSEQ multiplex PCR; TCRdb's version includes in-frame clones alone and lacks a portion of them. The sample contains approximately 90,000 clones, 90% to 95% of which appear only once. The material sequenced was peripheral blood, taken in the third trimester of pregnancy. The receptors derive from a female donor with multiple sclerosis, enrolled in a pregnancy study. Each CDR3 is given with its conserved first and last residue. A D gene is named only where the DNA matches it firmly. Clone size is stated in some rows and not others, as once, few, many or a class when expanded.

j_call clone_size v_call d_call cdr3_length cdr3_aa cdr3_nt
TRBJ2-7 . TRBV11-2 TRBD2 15 CASSLGLALSYEQYF TGTGCCAGCAGCTTGGGACTAGCGTTGTCCTACGAGCAGTACTTC
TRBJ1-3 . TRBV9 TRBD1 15 CASSPGQGSGNTIYF TGTGCCAGCAGCCCCGGACAGGGCTCTGGAAACACCATATATTTT
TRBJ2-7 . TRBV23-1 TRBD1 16 CASSQSWDRGADEQYF TGCGCCAGCAGTCAATCTTGGGACAGGGGAGCGGACGAGCAGTACTTC
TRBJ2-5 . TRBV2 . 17 CASSEGWGGALQETQYF TGTGCCAGCAGTGAGGGGTGGGGGGGGGCCCTACAAGAGACCCAGTACTTC
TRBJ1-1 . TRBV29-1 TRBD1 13 CSVGFTGDTEAFF TGCAGCGTTGGGTTCACAGGGGACACTGAAGCTTTCTTT
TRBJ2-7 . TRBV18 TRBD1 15 CASSPRGQAGDEQYF TGTGCCAGCTCACCGCGAGGACAGGCAGGCGACGAGCAGTACTTC
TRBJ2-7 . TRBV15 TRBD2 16 CATSEGLAGGGYEQYF TGTGCCACCAGCGAGGGACTAGCGGGAGGTGGCTACGAGCAGTACTTC
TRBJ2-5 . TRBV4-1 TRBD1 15 CASSQAGTGKETQYF TGCGCCAGCAGCCAGGCGGGGACAGGGAAAGAGACCCAGTACTTC
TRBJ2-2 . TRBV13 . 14 CASSLRVNTGELFF TGTGCCAGCAGCCTGAGAGTTAACACCGGGGAGCTGTTTTTT
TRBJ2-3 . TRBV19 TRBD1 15 CASNPGTGLTDTQYF TGTGCCAGTAATCCCGGGACAGGGCTAACAGATACGCAGTATTTT
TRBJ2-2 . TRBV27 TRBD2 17 CATRGGTLAPVTGELFF TGTGCCACCCGGGGGGGAACCCTAGCGCCGGTCACCGGGGAGCTGTTTTTT
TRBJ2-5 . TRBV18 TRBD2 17 CASSPIPPGGRGETQYF TGTGCCAGCTCACCGATCCCTCCCGGGGGGAGGGGAGAGACCCAGTACTTC
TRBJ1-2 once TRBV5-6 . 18 CASSFRYNRQGRVYGYTF TGTGCCAGCAGCTTCAGGTATAATAGGCAGGGGCGAGTCTATGGCTACACCTTC
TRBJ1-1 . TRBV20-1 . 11 CSAPVNTEAFF TGCAGTGCTCCCGTCAACACTGAAGCTTTCTTT
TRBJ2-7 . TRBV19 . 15 CASSIVSAQDYEQYF TGTGCCAGTAGTATAGTATCAGCCCAGGACTACGAGCAGTACTTC
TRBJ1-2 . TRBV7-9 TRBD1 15 CASSQNPGQGYGYTF TGTGCCAGCAGTCAGAATCCGGGACAGGGATATGGCTACACCTTC
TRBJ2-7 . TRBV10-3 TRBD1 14 CAINSGQGRYEQYF TGTGCCATCAATTCGGGACAGGGCCGCTACGAGCAGTACTTC
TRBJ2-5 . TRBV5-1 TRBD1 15 CASSKKTGGRETQYF TGCGCCAGCAGCAAAAAAACAGGGGGCAGAGAGACCCAGTACTTC
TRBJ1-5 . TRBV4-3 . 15 CASSQDRFGGWPQHF TGCGCCAGCAGCCAAGACCGATTTGGGGGGTGGCCCCAGCATTTT
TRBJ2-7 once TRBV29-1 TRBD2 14 CSVRTSGRSREQYF TGCAGCGTAAGGACTAGCGGGAGATCTCGCGAGCAGTACTTC
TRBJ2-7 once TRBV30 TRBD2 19 CAWSVTRPLGLLLLDEQYF TGTGCCTGGAGTGTGACCCGGCCTCTGGGACTACTTCTATTGGACGAGCAGTACTTC
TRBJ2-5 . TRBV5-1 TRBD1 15 CASSLPVGQQETQYF TGCGCCAGCAGCCTCCCGGTGGGACAGCAAGAGACCCAGTACTTC
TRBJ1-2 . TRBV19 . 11 CASRGGDGYTF TGTGCCAGTAGGGGGGGGGACGGCTACACCTTC
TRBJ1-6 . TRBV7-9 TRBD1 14 CASSRQGLDSPLHF TGTGCCAGCAGCCGACAGGGGCTAGATTCACCCCTCCACTTT
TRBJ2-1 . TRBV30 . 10 CAWRPDRQFF TGTGCCTGGAGGCCCGATAGGCAGTTCTTC
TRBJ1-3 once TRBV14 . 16 CASSQRQAISGNTIYF TGTGCCAGCAGCCAGCGACAGGCGATCTCTGGAAACACCATATATTTT
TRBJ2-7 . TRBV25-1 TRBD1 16 CASSPSRTGAFVEQYF TGTGCCAGCAGTCCTTCCCGGACAGGGGCGTTCGTCGAGCAGTACTTC
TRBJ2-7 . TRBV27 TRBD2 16 CASSPSAGVGIHEQYF TGTGCCAGCAGTCCATCAGCGGGAGTCGGAATCCACGAGCAGTACTTC
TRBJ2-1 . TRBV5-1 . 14 CASSSDRFYNEQFF TGCGCCAGCAGCTCTGACAGGTTCTACAATGAGCAGTTCTTC
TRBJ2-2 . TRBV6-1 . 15 CASSGRDINTGELFF TGTGCCAGCAGTGGCCGGGACATTAACACCGGGGAGCTGTTTTTT
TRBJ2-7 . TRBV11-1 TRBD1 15 CASSLAGQGAHEQYF TGTGCCAGCAGCTTAGCCGGACAGGGGGCCCACGAGCAGTACTTC
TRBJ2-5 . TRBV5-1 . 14 CASRLDRRKETQYF TGCGCCAGCAGACTGGACAGACGAAAAGAGACCCAGTACTTC
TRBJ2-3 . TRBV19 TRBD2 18 CASSTRTGTSVSPDTQYF TGTGCCAGTAGTACTCGCACCGGGACTAGCGTATCACCAGATACGCAGTATTTT
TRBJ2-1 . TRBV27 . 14 CASSPRGSYNEQFF TGTGCCAGCAGTCCCCGGGGTTCCTACAATGAGCAGTTCTTC
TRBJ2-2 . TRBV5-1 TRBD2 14 CASSLVAGAGELFF TGCGCCAGCAGCTTGGTAGCGGGAGCCGGGGAGCTGTTTTTT
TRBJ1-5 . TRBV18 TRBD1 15 CASSLRQGNNQPQHF TGTGCCAGCTCACTTAGACAGGGTAACAATCAGCCCCAGCATTTT
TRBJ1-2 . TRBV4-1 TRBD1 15 CASSLGDSPNYGYTF TGCGCCAGCAGCCTCGGGGACAGTCCTAACTATGGCTACACCTTC
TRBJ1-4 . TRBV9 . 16 CASSPIWGDTREKLFF TGTGCCAGCAGTCCCATCTGGGGAGATACGAGGGAAAAACTGTTTTTT
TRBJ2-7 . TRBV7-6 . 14 CASSLGQGHHEQYF TGTGCCAGCAGCTTAGGGCAGGGGCACCACGAGCAGTACTTC
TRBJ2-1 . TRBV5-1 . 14 CASSQDSSYNEQFF TGCGCCAGCAGCCAAGACAGCTCCTACAATGAGCAGTTCTTC
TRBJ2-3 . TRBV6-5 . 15 CAARTGLRGTDTQYF TGTGCCGCCCGAACGGGACTCCGGGGAACAGATACGCAGTATTTT
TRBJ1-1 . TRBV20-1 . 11 CSAGRELWAFF TGCAGTGCTGGGCGGGAGTTATGGGCTTTCTTT
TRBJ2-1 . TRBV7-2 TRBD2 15 CASSLRTSDYNEQFF TGTGCCAGCAGCTTAAGGACTAGCGATTACAATGAGCAGTTCTTC
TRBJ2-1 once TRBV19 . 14 CASNEGTPYNEQFF TGTGCCAGTAATGAGGGGACTCCTTACAATGAGCAGTTCTTC
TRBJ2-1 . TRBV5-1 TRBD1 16 CASSLAGDSLVSEQFF TGCGCCAGCAGCTTGGCAGGGGACAGCTTGGTTAGTGAGCAGTTCTTC
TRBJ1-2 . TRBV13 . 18 CASSSLDLNRVTNYGYTF TGTGCCAGCAGCTCCCTAGATTTAAACAGGGTCACTAACTATGGCTACACCTTC
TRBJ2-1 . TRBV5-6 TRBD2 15 CASSFGTSGINEQFF TGTGCCAGCAGCTTCGGGACTAGCGGGATCAATGAGCAGTTCTTC
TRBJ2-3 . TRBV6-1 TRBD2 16 CASSAGVGLAGGTQYF TGTGCCAGCAGTGCAGGGGTAGGACTAGCCGGCGGTACGCAGTATTTT
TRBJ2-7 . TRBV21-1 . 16 CASSSSLAGFYYEQYF TGTGCCAGCAGCAGCAGTCTAGCGGGTTTTTACTACGAGCAGTACTTC
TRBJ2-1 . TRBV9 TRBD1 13 CASSKGLRGEQFF TGTGCCAGCAGCAAAGGACTCAGGGGGGAGCAGTTCTTC
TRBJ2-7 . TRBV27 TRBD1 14 CASSLYRGPFEQYF TGTGCCAGCAGTTTATACAGGGGCCCCTTCGAGCAGTACTTC
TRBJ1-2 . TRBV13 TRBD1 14 CASSDRGGYYGYTF TGTGCCAGCAGCGACAGGGGTGGGTACTATGGCTACACCTTC
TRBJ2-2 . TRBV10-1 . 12 CASKGITGELFF TGCGCCAGCAAGGGGATCACCGGGGAGCTGTTTTTT
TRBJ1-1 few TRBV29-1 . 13 CSVERGMNTEAFF TGCAGCGTTGAAAGAGGGATGAACACTGAAGCTTTCTTT